The table lists the clone carrying this T cell receptor beta chain with many counts. The library protocol tagged individual cDNA molecules with unique molecular identifiers. TCRdb reprocessed the 5' RACE reads with MiXCR, giving one entry per CDR3 protein. Of 85,000 to 90,000 distinct CDR3 sequences detected, roughly 14% appear once; the ten largest clones hold about 0.58%. This sample was taken from a study of early T cells in non-severe SARS-CoV-2 infection. The ends were cut back, 5 bases at V and 9 bases at J, with 20 bases in the middle. The germline CDR1 and CDR2 sequences are SGHAT and FQNNGV. The CDR3 is 15 amino acids.

The rearrangement uses TRBV11-2 and TRBJ2-1; tentatively, D is TRBD1 (5 bases). The clonotype comes from an adult who was a healthcare worker with PCR-confirmed SARS-CoV-2 infection or an uninfected control (not recorded which). The sample taken for sequencing was whole blood. As DNA, the CDR3 is TGTGCCAGCAGCACCCTAAACCCCGTAGGGGCTGAGCAGTTCTTC. Its protein product is CASSTLNPVGAEQFF.